This T cell receptor beta chain was recorded in a study of shared clonotypes between healthy human individuals. Study at large: Three plates each covered CD4 naive and memory; CD8 naive two, CD8 memory one. Overall study findings and caveats: Generation probabilities of non-shared clonotypes were lower (relative to those shared by all four donors).

Details on this clone: Its specificity is not known.

Generated by immunoSEQ multiplex PCR, the TCRdb table keeps only in-frame clones and is missing some. The sample includes 1,500,000 or so clones, 97% to 99% of them seen just once. This CDR3 is built from 15 residues. Germline assignment: CDR1 SGHRS and CDR2 YFSETQ. The V segment lost 4 bases and the J segment 2 bases; nucleotides outside the gene matches: 6. This clonotype was obtained from a man between 25 and 39 years old in good health. The chain recombines TRBV5-1 with TRBJ1-5; 7 nucleotides line up with TRBD1. The sequencing sample was made of naive CD4+ T cells sorted from blood. The subset: CD45RA+ positively selected. CDR3 in amino acids: CASSLTGKGNQPQHF. The CDR3 region has the DNA TGCGCCAGCAGCCTGACAGGGAAGGGCAATCAGCCCCAGCATTTT.